The 3 T cell receptor beta chains listed next were all sequenced from one sample in a study of Ad26.COV2.S vaccination and SARS-CoV-2 variants. Assay used: immunoSEQ multiplex PCR; TCRdb lists only in-frame clones, some missing. The sample lists some 400,000 clones; around nine tenths were seen once. Indicated treatment: roughly 19 received Ad26.COV2.S at low or high dose, single or two shots; about 5 received placebo; per-sample allocation not given. Sampling took place 63 days after the first vaccine or placebo injection. Source: peripheral blood, taken in a trial of Ad26.COV2.S vaccine versus placebo. Receptors were obtained from a person between 18 and 65 years old who received the Ad26.COV2.S COVID-19 vaccine or a placebo.

In this sample, this clone turned up once. V gene TRBV7-8 combines with J gene TRBJ2-7; 11 bases agree with TRBD2. Trimming at V came to 5 bases and at J to 9 bases, leaving 15 bases not matched to a gene. In germline, CDR1 is SGHVS, CDR2 FQNEAQ. The CDR3 sequence is 16 residues long. The CDR3 protein is CASSPHGGLAEGRQYF. The CDR3 DNA sequence: TGTGCCAGCAGCCCCCACGGGGGACTAGCGGAGGGGAGGCAGTACTTC. The full variable domain, with the rest looked up from reference TRBV7-8 and TRBJ2-7, is GAGVSQSPRYKVAKRGQDVALRCDPISGHVSLFWYQQALGQGPEFLTYFQNEAQLDKSGLPSDRFFAERPEGSVSTLKIQRTQQEDSAVYLCASSPHGGLAEGRQYFGPGTRLTVT.

The rearrangement uses TRBV19 and TRBJ1-3; no clear D gene. Looked up from germline, CDR1 is LNHDA and CDR2 is SQIVND (reference sequence). CDR3 length equals 14 residues. V shed 7 bases and J shed 0 bases, with 10 bases lying between them. The CDR3 DNA follows: TGTGCCAGTACCTCCTGGGGCTCTGGAAACACCATATATTTT. This encodes CASTSWGSGNTIYF.

The V call is TRBV4-1, the J call TRBJ2-2; D assignment may be TRBD1 or TRBD2 (7 bases each). The V and J ends lost 7 bases and 3 bases respectively, with 15 bases between them. The CDR3 covers 15 residues. Germline lookup yields CDR1 MGHRA and CDR2 YSYEKL. The CDR3 region is CASTQGREDTGELFF. The CDR3 nucleotides are TGCGCCAGCACACAGGGGAGGGAGGACACCGGGGAGCTGTTTTTT.